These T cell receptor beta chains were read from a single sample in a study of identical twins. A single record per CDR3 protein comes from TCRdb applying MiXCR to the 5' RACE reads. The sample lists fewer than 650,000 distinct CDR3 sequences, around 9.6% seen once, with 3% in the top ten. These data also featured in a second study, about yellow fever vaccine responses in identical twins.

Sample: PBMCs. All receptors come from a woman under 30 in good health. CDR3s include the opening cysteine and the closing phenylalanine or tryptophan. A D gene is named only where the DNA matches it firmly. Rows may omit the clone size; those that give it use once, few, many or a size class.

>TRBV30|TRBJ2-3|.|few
TGTGCCTGGAGGGCCAAACCGGGGCACACCAAGGTCGCAGATACGCAGTATTTT
CAWRAKPGHTKVADTQYF
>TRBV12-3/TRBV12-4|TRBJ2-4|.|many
TGTGCCAGCAGTTTAAGAGTCGACAGGACCAGCCAGAACATTCAGTACTTC
CASSLRVDRTSQNIQYF
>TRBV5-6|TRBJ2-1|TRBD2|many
TGTGCCAGCAGCTACCGGGGACTAGCGGCTGAGCAGTTCTTC
CASSYRGLAAEQFF
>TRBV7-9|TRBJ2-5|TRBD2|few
TGTGCCAGCAGCTCCGGGGGGGCTGGCCAAGAGACCCAGTACTTC
CASSSGGAGQETQYF
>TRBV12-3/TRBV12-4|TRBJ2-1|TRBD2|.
TGTGCCAGCAGTTTTAGACTAGCGGGTGAAATTACCTACAATGAGCAGTTCTTC
CASSFRLAGEITYNEQFF
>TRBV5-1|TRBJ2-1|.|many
TGCGCCAGCAGCTTGCGACTCTCCTACAATGAGCAGTTCTTC
CASSLRLSYNEQFF
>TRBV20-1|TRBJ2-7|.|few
TGCAGTGCTAGGGTAACAGGAGGGACGAACTACGAGCAGTACTTC
CSARVTGGTNYEQYF
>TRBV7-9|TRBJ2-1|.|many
TGTGCCAGCAGCTCACCGGGACCTCAGTTCTTC
CASSSPGPQFF
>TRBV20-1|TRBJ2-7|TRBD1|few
TGCAGTGCTAAAACCGGGACAGGGGCCTACGAGCAGTACTTC
CSAKTGTGAYEQYF
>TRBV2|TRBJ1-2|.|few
TGTGCCAGCACCAGTGTGATTAACTATGGCTACACCTTC
CASTSVINYGYTF
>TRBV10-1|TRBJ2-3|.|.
TGCGCCAGCAGTGAGTCTGGCGGCCAGGACACAGATACGCAGTATTTT
CASSESGGQDTDTQYF
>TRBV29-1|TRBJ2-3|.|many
TGCAGCGTTGTCTCCACAGATACGCAGTATTTT
CSVVSTDTQYF
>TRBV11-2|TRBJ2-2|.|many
TGTGCCAGCAGTCAAAGTACGGGGGTAGCGAACACCGGGGAGCTGTTTTTT
CASSQSTGVANTGELFF
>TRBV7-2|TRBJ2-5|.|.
TGTGCCAGCAGCTTAGGGGCCGCGGCACAAGAGACCCAGTACTTC
CASSLGAAAQETQYF
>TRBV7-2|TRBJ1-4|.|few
TGTGCCAGCAGCGTAGGACCAGGGGTCGGTAAACTGTTTTTT
CASSVGPGVGKLFF
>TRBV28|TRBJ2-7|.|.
TGTGCCAGCAGTTTATATTCGTTGGACTCCTACGAGCAGTACTTC
CASSLYSLDSYEQYF
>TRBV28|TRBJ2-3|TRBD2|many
TGTGCCAGCAAGAGCTCGGCTAGCGGGGGCACAGATACGCAGTATTTT
CASKSSASGGTDTQYF
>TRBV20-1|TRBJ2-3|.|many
TGCAGCAGATCGGTCCCGTCAGATACGCAGTATTTT
CSRSVPSDTQYF
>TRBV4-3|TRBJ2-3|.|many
TGCGCCAGCAGCCAAGGGCGAGGGCTAGAGCAGTATTTT
CASSQGRGLEQYF
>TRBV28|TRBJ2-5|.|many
TGTGCCAGCAGTCCCGGACAGTTGCGAGAGACCCAGTACTTC
CASSPGQLRETQYF
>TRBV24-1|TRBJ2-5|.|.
TGTGCCACCAGTGAGGCGTCGACAGGACAAGAGACCCAGTACTTC
CATSEASTGQETQYF
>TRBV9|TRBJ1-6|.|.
TGTGCCAGCAGCGTAGCTACTGGACAGCTAATCAATTCACCCCTCCACTTT
CASSVATGQLINSPLHF
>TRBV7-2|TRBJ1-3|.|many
TGTGCCAGCAGTTGGACCGATTCTGGAAACACCATATATTTT
CASSWTDSGNTIYF
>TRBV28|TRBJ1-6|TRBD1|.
TGTGCCAGCAGTGCTATGGACAGGGATAATTCACCCCTCCACTTT
CASSAMDRDNSPLHF
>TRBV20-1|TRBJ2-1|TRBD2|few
TGCAGTGCTAGCACTAGCGAGAGCTCCTACAATGAGCAGTTCTTC
CSASTSESSYNEQFF
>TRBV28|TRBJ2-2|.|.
TGTGCCAGCAGGCCAGTCATTCCGTTCACCGGGGAGCTGGTTTTT
CASRPVIPFTGELVF
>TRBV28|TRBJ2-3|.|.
TGTGCCAGCAGTCAATGGGGAGCTAGCACAGATACGCAGTATTTT
CASSQWGASTDTQYF
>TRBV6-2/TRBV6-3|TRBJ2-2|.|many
TGTGCCAGCAGTTCCGTTGTTGTTTGGGAGCTGTTTTTT
CASSSVVVWELFF
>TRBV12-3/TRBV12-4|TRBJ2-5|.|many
TGTGCCAGCAGTTTCGGGGACCAAGAGACCCAGTACTTC
CASSFGDQETQYF
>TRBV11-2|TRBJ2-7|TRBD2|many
TGTGCCAGCAGCTCGGGACTAGCGGGGCTCTACGAGCAGTACTTC
CASSSGLAGLYEQYF
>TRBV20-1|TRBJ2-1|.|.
TGCAGTGCTAGAGATTTACCAGCGGGCTACAATGAGCAGTTCTTC
CSARDLPAGYNEQFF
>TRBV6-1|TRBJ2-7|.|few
TGTGCCTCCAGAAGGCTACCTAGCTCCTACGAGCAGTACTTC
CASRRLPSSYEQYF
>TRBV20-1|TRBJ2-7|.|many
TGCAGTGCTAGAGCATGGGCGGGTACCGCCTACGAGCAGTACTTC
CSARAWAGTAYEQYF
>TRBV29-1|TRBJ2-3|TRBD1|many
TGCAGCGTAGTGACAGGGGCGCGCACAGATACGCAGTATTTT
CSVVTGARTDTQYF
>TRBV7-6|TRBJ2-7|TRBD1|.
TGTGCCAGCAGCTACTTACAGGGGGCCGGCTACGAGCAGTACTTC
CASSYLQGAGYEQYF